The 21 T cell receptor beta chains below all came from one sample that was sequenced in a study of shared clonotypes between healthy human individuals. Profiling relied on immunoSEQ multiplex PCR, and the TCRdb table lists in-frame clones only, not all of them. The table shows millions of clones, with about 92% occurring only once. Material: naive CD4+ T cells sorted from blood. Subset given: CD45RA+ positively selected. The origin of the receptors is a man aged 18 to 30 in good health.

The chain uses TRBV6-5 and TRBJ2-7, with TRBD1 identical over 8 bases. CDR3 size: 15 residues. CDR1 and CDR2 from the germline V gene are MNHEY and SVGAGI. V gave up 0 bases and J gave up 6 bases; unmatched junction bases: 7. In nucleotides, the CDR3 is TGTGCCAGCAGTTACTCGACAGGGGCCTCAGGCGAGCAGTACTTC. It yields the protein CASSYSTGASGEQYF.

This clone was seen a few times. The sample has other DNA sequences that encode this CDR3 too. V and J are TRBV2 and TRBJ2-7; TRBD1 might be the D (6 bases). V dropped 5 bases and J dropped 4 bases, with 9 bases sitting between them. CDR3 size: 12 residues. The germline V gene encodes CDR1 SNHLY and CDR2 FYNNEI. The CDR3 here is CASSLQGYEQYF. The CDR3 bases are TGTGCCAGCAGTTTACAGGGTTACGAGCAGTACTTC. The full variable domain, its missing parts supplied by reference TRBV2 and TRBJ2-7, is EPEVTQTPSHQVTQMGQEVILRCVPISNHLYFYWYRQILGQKVEFLVSFYNNEISEKSEIFDDQFSVERPDGSNFTLKIRSTKLEDSAMYFCASSLQGYEQYFGPGTRLTVT.

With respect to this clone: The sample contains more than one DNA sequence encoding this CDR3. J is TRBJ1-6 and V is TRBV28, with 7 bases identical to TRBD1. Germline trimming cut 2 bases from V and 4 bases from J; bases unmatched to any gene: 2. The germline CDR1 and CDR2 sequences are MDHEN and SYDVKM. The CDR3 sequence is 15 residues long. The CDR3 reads CASSLGTVYNSPLHF. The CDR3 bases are TGTGCCAGCAGTTTAGGGACAGTATATAATTCACCCCTCCACTTT.

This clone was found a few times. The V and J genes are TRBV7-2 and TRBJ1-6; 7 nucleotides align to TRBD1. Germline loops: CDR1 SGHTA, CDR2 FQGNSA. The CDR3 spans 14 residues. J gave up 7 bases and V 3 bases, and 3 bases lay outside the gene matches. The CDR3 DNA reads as TGTGCCAGCAGCTTCGCCAGGGGGAATTCACCCCTCCACTTT. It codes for CASSFARGNSPLHF.

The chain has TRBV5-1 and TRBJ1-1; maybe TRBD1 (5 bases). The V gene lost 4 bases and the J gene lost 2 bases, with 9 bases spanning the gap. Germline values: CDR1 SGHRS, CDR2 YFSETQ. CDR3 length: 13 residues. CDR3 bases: TGCGCCAGCAGCACGACAGTCAACACTGAAGCTTTCTTT. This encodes CASSTTVNTEAFF.

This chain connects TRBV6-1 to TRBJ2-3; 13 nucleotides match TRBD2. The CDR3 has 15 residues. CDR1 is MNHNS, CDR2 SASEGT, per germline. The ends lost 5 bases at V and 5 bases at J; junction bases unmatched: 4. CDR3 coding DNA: TGTGCCAGCAGTAGACTAGCGGGAGGAGGAGATACGCAGTATTTT. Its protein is CASSRLAGGGDTQYF.

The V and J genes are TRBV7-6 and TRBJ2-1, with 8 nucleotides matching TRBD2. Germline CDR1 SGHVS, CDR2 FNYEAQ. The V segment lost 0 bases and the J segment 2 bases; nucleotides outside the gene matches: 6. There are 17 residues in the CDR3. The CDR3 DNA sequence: TGTGCCAGCAGCTTAGCGGGGGCGGGAGGTCCCTACAATGAGCAGTTCTTC. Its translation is CASSLAGAGGPYNEQFF.

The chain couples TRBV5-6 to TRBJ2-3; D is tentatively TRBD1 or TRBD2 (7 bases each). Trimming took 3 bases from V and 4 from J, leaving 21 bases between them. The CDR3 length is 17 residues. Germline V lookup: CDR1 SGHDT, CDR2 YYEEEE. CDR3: CASSSPRGGGGADTQYF. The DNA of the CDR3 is TGTGCCAGCAGCTCCCCCAGGGGGGGTGGAGGCGCAGATACGCAGTATTTT. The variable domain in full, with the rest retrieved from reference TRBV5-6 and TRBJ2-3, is DAGVTQSPTHLIKTRGQQVTLRCSPKSGHDTVSWYQQALGQGPQFIFQYYEEEERQRGNFPDRFSGHQFPNYSSELNVNALLLGDSALYLCASSSPRGGGGADTQYFGPGTRLTVL.

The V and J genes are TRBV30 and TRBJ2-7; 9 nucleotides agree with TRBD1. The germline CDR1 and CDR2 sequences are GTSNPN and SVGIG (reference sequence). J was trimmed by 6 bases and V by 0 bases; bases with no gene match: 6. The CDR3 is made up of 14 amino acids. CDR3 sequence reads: CAWSVSPTGGEQYF. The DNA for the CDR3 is TGTGCCTGGAGTGTCTCACCGACAGGGGGCGAGCAGTACTTC.

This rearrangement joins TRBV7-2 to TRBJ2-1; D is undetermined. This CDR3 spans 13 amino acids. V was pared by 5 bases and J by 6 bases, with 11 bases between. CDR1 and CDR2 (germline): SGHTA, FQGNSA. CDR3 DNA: TGTGCCAGCAGCCCGCCCGGAGTCAATGAGCAGTTCTTC. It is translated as CASSPPGVNEQFF.

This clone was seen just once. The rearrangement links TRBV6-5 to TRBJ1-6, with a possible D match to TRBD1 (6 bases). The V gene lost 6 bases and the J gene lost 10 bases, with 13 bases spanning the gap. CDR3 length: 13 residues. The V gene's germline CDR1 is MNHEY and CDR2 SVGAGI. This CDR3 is CASRLGQRSPLHF. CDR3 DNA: TGTGCCAGCAGATTAGGACAGAGATCACCCCTCCACTTT.

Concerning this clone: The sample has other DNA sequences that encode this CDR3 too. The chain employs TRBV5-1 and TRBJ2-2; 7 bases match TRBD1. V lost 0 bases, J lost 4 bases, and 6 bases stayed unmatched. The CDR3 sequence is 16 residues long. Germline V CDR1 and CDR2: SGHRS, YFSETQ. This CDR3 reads CASSLDPGGSTGELFF. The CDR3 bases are TGCGCCAGCAGCTTGGACCCAGGGGGTTCCACCGGGGAGCTGTTTTTT.

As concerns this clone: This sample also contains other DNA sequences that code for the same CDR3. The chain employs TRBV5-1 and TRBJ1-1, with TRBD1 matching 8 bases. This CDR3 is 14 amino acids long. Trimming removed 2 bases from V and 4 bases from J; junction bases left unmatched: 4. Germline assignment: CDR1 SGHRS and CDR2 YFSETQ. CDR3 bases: TGCGCCAGCAGCTTAGGTGGACAGGGCACTGAAGCTTTCTTT. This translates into CASSLGGQGTEAFF.

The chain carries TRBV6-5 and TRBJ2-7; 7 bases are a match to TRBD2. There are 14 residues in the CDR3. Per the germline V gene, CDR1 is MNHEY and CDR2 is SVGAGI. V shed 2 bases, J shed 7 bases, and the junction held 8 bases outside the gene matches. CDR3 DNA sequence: TGTGCCAGCAGTTACATGGCGGGAGCTCTTGAGCAGTACTTC. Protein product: CASSYMAGALEQYF.

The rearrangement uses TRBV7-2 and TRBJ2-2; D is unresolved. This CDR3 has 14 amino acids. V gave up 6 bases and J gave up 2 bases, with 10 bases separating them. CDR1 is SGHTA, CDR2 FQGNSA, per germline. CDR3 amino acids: CASSPLVNTGELFF. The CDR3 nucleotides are TGTGCCAGCAGTCCTCTCGTAAACACCGGGGAGCTGTTTTTT.

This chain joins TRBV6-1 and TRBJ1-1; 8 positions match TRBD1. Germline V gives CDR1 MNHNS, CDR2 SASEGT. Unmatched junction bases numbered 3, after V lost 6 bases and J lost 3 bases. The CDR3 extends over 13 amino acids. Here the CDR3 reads CASSGTGDTEAFF. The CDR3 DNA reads TGTGCCAGCAGCGGGACAGGAGACACTGAAGCTTTCTTT.

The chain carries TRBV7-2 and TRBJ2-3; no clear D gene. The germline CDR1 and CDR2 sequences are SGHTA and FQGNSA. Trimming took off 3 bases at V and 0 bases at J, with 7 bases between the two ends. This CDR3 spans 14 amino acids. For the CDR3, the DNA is TGTGCCAGCAGCTTTTGGGCTAGCACAGATACGCAGTATTTT. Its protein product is CASSFWASTDTQYF.

In DNA form, the CDR3 reads TGTGCCACCAGCAGACCGGGACCTAGCTATGGCTACACCTTC. As protein: CATSRPGPSYGYTF. The J gene is TRBJ1-2, the V gene TRBV15; D may be TRBD1 (5 bases). The CDR3 consists of 14 residues. Trimming cost V 2 bases and J 4 bases, with 11 bases left between them. The germline gives CDR1 LNHNV, CDR2 YYDKDF (reference sequence). The full variable domain, in which reference TRBV15 and TRBJ1-2 provide the parts outside the CDR3, is DAMVIQNPRYQVTQFGKPVTLSCSQTLNHNVMYWYQQKSSQAPKLLFHYYDKDFNNEADTPDNFQSRRPNTSFCFLDIRSPGLGDTAMYLCATSRPGPSYGYTFGSGTRLTVV.

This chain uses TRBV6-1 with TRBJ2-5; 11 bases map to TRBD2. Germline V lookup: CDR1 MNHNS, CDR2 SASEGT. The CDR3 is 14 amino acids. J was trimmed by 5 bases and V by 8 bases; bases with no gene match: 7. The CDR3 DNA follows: TGTGCCAGCCATAGCGGGGGGGCCGGGGAGACCCAGTACTTC. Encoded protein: CASHSGGAGETQYF.

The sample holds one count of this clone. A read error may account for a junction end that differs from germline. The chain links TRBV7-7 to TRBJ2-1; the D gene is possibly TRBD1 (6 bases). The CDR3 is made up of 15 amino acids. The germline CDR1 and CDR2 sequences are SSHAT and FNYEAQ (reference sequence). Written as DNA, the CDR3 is TGTGCTAGCAGCCCAGGACAGACCCCCTACAATGAGCAGTTCTTC. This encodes CASSPGQTPYNEQFF.

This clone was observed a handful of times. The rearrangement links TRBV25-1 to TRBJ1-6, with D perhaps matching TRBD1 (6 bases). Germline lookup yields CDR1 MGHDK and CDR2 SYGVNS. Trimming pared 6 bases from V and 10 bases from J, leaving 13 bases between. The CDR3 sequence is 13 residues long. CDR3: CASRRVTGSPLHF. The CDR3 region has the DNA TGTGCCAGCAGGAGGGTGACAGGATCACCCCTCCACTTT.